This T cell receptor beta chain was documented in a study of identical twins. This CDR3 region has 17 residues. Germline V CDR1 and CDR2: DFQATT, SNEGSKA (reference sequence). A template switching step contributed a universal primer site, while unique molecular identifiers were present in the cDNA. Using its own MiXCR run on the 5' RACE reads, TCRdb lists one record per CDR3 protein. The sample yields about 470,000 distinct CDR3 sequences, approximately 25% seen once. These data were likewise used in another study, on T cells expressing NK-cell markers. This second study says: Sequenced donors, eight in total, included seven who were HCMV-seropositive and one who was seronegative.

The J gene is TRBJ2-1, the V gene TRBV20-1; TRBD2 agrees at 8 bases. Sequencing used CD4+ T cells sorted from blood. The TCR originated in a woman younger than 35 in good health. CDR3: CCARDTSGGPPYNEQFF. The CDR3 region has the DNA TGCTGCGCTAGAGATACCAGCGGGGGACCCCCCTACAATGAGCAGTTCTTC.